The 5 T cell receptor beta chains below come from one sample, sequenced in a study of blood T cell repertoires in COVID-19. Only in-frame clones appear in the TCRdb table, and some are missing; sequencing was by immunoSEQ multiplex PCR. The sample contains roughly 110,000 clones, about 84% of which appear only once. The sample was peripheral blood. The receptors were gathered from a woman in her sixties with acute or convalescent COVID-19.

The V call is TRBV9, the J call TRBJ2-5; the D gene is possibly TRBD2 (6 bases). Trimming took off 4 bases at V and 7 bases at J, with 20 bases between the two ends. The CDR3 has 15 residues. Germline V gene lookup returns CDR1 SGDLS and CDR2 YYNGEE. CDR3 region: CASSRIGGAGGTQYF. The CDR3 DNA is TGTGCCAGCAGCCGAATCGGAGGGGCTGGGGGGACCCAGTACTTC.

V and J are TRBV28 and TRBJ2-7; possibly TRBD2 for D (5 bases). The CDR3 sequence is 16 residues long. Germline-derived CDR1 and CDR2 are MDHEN and SYDVKM. Trimming removed 6 bases from V and 1 base from J, with 19 bases in between. In nucleotides, the CDR3 is TGTGCCAGCAGCACCATAGAGGGCCGGATTTCCTACGAGCAGTACTTC. Protein: CASSTIEGRISYEQYF.

J is TRBJ2-1 and V is TRBV5-1, with TRBD1 as a possible D gene (5 bases). This CDR3 has 13 amino acids. Trimming left V 4 bases short and J 8 bases short, with 13 bases between. Germline CDR1 and CDR2: SGHRS and YFSETQ. DNA of the CDR3: TGCGCCAGCAGCCCTATAGGGGTGGATGAGCAGTTCTTC. Its translation is CASSPIGVDEQFF.

The sample holds one count of this clone. The V call is TRBV7-6, the J call TRBJ1-4; 8 bases fit TRBD1. The CDR3 is made up of 15 amino acids. V was pared by 3 bases and J by 4 bases, with 4 bases of the junction left unmatched. The germline CDR1 and CDR2 sequences are SGHVS and FNYEAQ. The CDR3 DNA reads as TGTGCCAGCAGCTTGAGGACAGGGAGTAATGAAAAACTGTTTTTT. It yields the protein CASSLRTGSNEKLFF.

This clone appeared a few times. V usage is TRBV10-2 and J usage is TRBJ1-1; D is unclear. The germline CDR1 and CDR2 sequences are WSHSY and SAAADI. With 2 bases removed from V and 6 bases from J, the gap between germline ends came to 10 bases. This CDR3 has 13 residues. This CDR3 is CASSEVARAEAFF. The CDR3 DNA follows: TGCGCCAGCAGTGAGGTGGCTCGGGCTGAAGCTTTCTTT.